Shown below are 14 T cell receptor beta chains from a single sample sequenced in a study of T-cell memory formation after mild COVID-19. Each CDR3 protein gets one entry after TCRdb re-called the 5' RACE reads with MiXCR. The sample carries some 68,000 distinct CDR3 sequences, over 15% recorded once. Material for sequencing was PBMCs or a T cell subset sorted from them (not recorded which). The receptors come from an adult woman who had mild COVID-19 (a few samples of this study predate the infection). Cell type and time point are not known.

The chain combines TRBV21-1 with TRBJ2-5; whether TRBD2, the table's D call, matches the DNA was not checked. TRBV21-1 is a pseudogene segment. The CDR3 length is 15 residues. CDR3 in amino acids: CASSKAPHGQETQYF. CDR3 nucleotides: TGTGCCAGCAGCAAGGCCCCTCATGGGCAAGAGACCCAGTACTTC.

This clonotype came up a few times. The chain carries TRBV5-1 and TRBJ2-7, with 7 bases that match TRBD1. Trimming took 0 bases from V and 7 from J; bases not matched to a gene: 7. CDR3 length: 14 residues. CDR1 is SGHRS and CDR2 is YFSETQ in the germline V gene. CDR3 coding DNA: TGCGCCAGCAGCTTGGAGGCAGGGGGAAGTGAGCAGTACTTC. Encoded protein: CASSLEAGGSEQYF.

The rearrangement joins TRBV3-1 to TRBJ2-7; 9 nucleotides match TRBD1. The CDR3 has 15 amino acids. J was trimmed by 3 bases and V by 3 bases; bases with no gene match: 6. Germline CDR1 LGHDT, CDR2 YNNKEL (reference sequence). CDR3 in amino acids: CASSHFGQGSYEQYF. CDR3 sequence (DNA): TGTGCCAGCAGCCACTTTGGACAGGGGAGCTACGAGCAGTACTTC.

The V and J genes are TRBV11-1 and TRBJ2-7; 8 bases are shared with TRBD1. The CDR3 spans 14 residues. Germline CDR1 is SGHAT and CDR2 is FQDESV (reference sequence). The trim removed 4 bases at V and 5 bases at J, leaving 7 bases unmatched. The CDR3 protein is CASSSPAGGNEQYF. The CDR3 nucleotides are TGTGCCAGCAGCTCGCCAGCAGGGGGCAACGAGCAGTACTTC.

A few counts support this clonotype. The chain couples TRBV12-3 or TRBV12-4 to TRBJ2-3, with D possibly TRBD1 on 6 matching bases. The CDR3 runs 14 residues. V lost 5 bases, J lost 4 bases, and 13 bases lay in between. CDR3 bases: TGTGCCAGCAGTGACAGGTCGGAGGCAGATACGCAGTATTTT. Translation: CASSDRSEADTQYF.

The rearrangement links TRBV20-1 to TRBJ2-7, with TRBD1 matching 7 bases. The CDR3 loop spans 14 amino acids. Looked up from germline, CDR1 is DFQATT and CDR2 is SNEGSKA (reference sequence). With V trimmed by 5 bases and J by 3 bases, 10 bases remained unmatched. The CDR3 sequence is CSAFLRDRGYEQYF. The CDR3 bases are TGCAGTGCTTTCCTCCGGGACAGAGGCTACGAGCAGTACTTC.

This clonotype was recorded only once. This chain uses TRBV5-1 with TRBJ1-1, with unresolved D. V was trimmed by 1 base and J by 0 bases, leaving 7 bases between them. The germline CDR1 and CDR2 sequences are SGHRS and YFSETQ. This CDR3 comprises 14 residues. CDR3 amino acids: CASSLLIMNTEAFF. CDR3 DNA: TGCGCCAGCAGCTTGCTGATCATGAACACTGAAGCTTTCTTT.

This clonotype was counted only a few times. The V and J genes are TRBV5-5 and TRBJ2-1; D unclear. The CDR3 is 12 residues long. The germline V and J ends were trimmed by 4 bases and 4 bases, with 6 bases remaining between them. Per germline, CDR1 SGHKS and CDR2 YYEKEE (reference sequence). CDR3 DNA sequence: TGTGCCAGCAGCCATCCTTACAATGAGCAGTTCTTC. Amino acids: CASSHPYNEQFF.

In its sample, this clonotype was seen a few times. The chain carries TRBV5-5 and TRBJ2-7; TRBD1 might be the D (6 bases). The CDR3 covers 14 residues. The ends were cut back, 2 bases at V and 0 bases at J, with 9 bases in the middle. The germline V gene encodes CDR1 SGHKS and CDR2 YYEKEE (reference sequence). The CDR3, as DNA: TGTGCCAGCAGCTTAGGGGACACCTCCTACGAGCAGTACTTC. Protein: CASSLGDTSYEQYF. The full variable domain, completed using reference TRBV5-5 and TRBJ2-7, is DAGVTQSPTHLIKTRGQQVTLRCSPISGHKSVSWYQQVLGQGPQFIFQYYEKEERGRGNFPDRFSARQFPNYSSELNVNALLLGDSALYLCASSLGDTSYEQYFGPGTRLTVT.

This clonotype was recorded a few times. The genes are TRBV5-1 and TRBJ1-2; the D gene is possibly TRBD1 (6 bases). Deletions cut 0 bases from V and 4 bases from J, with 10 bases between. There are 14 residues in the CDR3. Germline V CDR1 and CDR2: SGHRS, YFSETQ. CDR3 sequence: CASSLEGGSYGYTF. The CDR3 coding sequence is TGCGCCAGCAGCTTGGAGGGGGGATCCTATGGCTACACCTTC.

The chain has TRBV6-5 and TRBJ2-1; 14 bases match TRBD2. Matching the DNA end better, TRBJ2-7 makes the J call doubtful. CDR1 is MNHEY and CDR2 is SVGAGI in the germline V gene. This CDR3 has 14 residues. CDR3 nucleotides: TGTGCCAGCAAGGGGACTAGCGGGAGTAATGAGCAGTACTTC. Translated: CASKGTSGSNEQYF.

This sequence joins TRBV29-1 and TRBJ2-7; 9 nucleotides agree with TRBD1. V gave up 7 bases and J gave up 2 bases; unmatched junction bases: 12. The CDR3 spans 15 residues. CDR1 is SQVTM and CDR2 is ANQGSEA in the germline V gene. In nucleotides, the CDR3 is TGCAGCGCGAACCTGGAGGACAGGGGCACCTACGAGCAGTACTTC. It codes for CSANLEDRGTYEQYF.

V usage is TRBV2 and J usage is TRBJ1-4; 8 positions match TRBD1. V was pared by 7 bases and J by 5 bases, with 9 bases of the junction left unmatched. Germline CDR1 reads SNHLY; CDR2 reads FYNNEI. CDR3 length: 15 amino acids. The CDR3 is CASMLGQDGNEKLFF. The CDR3 DNA reads as TGTGCCAGCATGTTGGGACAGGACGGGAATGAAAAACTGTTTTTT.

The J gene is TRBJ2-7, the V gene TRBV20-1; D gene uncertain. Per the germline V gene, CDR1 is DFQATT and CDR2 is SNEGSKA (reference sequence). V dropped 0 bases and J dropped 0 bases, with 3 bases sitting between them. The CDR3 totals 12 residues. Here the CDR3 DNA reads TGCAGTGCTAGAGATTTCTCCTACGAGCAGTACTTC. Translation: CSARDFSYEQYF.